The rows below give T cell receptor beta chains drawn from one sample of a study of T-cell memory formation after mild COVID-19. TCRdb reprocessed the 5' RACE reads with MiXCR, giving one entry per CDR3 protein. Seen here are about 340,000 distinct CDR3 sequences, 13% observed once, and the top ten hold 20% to 25%. The sample consisted of PBMCs or a T cell subset sorted from them (not recorded which). The receptors come from a young man who had mild COVID-19 (a few samples of this study predate the infection). Cell type and time point are not known. Each CDR3 is given with its conserved first and last residue. A D gene is named only where the DNA matches it firmly. Not every row has a clone size; where given, it reads once, few, many or a size class.

D: -
V: TRBV20-1
J: TRBJ2-1
size: -
DNA: TGCAGTGCTAGGGTACCTAGCTCCTACAATGAGCAGTTCTTC
CDR3: CSARVPSSYNEQFF

D: -
V: TRBV7-2
J: TRBJ2-1
size: many
DNA: TGTGCCAGCAGCTTAGGGTGGGGGCGCACCTACAATGAGCAGTTCTTC
CDR3: CASSLGWGRTYNEQFF

D: -
V: TRBV20-1
J: TRBJ2-5
size: -
DNA: TGCAGTGCCAGGCTCGGTTACCAAGAGACCCAGTACTTC
CDR3: CSARLGYQETQYF

D: -
V: TRBV20-1
J: TRBJ2-3
size: -
DNA: TGCAGTGCTAGCGGGGGCCCCAGCACAGATACGCAGTATTTT
CDR3: CSASGGPSTDTQYF

D: -
V: TRBV11-3
J: TRBJ2-7
size: -
DNA: TGTGCCAGCAGCGCGGAGGCTGTCCCAACCTACGAGCAGTACTTC
CDR3: CASSAEAVPTYEQYF

D: -
V: TRBV4-1
J: TRBJ2-1
size: many
DNA: TGCGCCAGCAGCCAAGAGCCTAGAACGTACAATGAGCAGTTCTTC
CDR3: CASSQEPRTYNEQFF

D: TRBD1
V: TRBV7-2
J: TRBJ2-7
size: few
DNA: TGTGCCAGCAGCTCGACAGGGCCCTCCTACGAGCAGTACTTC
CDR3: CASSSTGPSYEQYF

D: -
V: TRBV6-2/TRBV6-3
J: TRBJ2-5
size: few
DNA: TGTGCCAGCAGTTACTCGCCGGCAGGGAATGAGGAGACCCAGTACTTC
CDR3: CASSYSPAGNEETQYF

D: TRBD1
V: TRBV2
J: TRBJ1-1
size: few
DNA: TGTGCCGGAACAGGGGAGGAATTCACTGAAGCTTTCTTT
CDR3: CAGTGEEFTEAFF

D: -
V: TRBV12-2
J: TRBJ2-5
size: few
DNA: TGTGCAAGTCGCGGTGAAAGGTGGGAGACCCAGTACTTC
CDR3: CASRGERWETQYF

D: -
V: TRBV20-1
J: TRBJ2-1
size: -
DNA: TGCAGTGCTCTAACAGGGTCGGGTTACAATGAGCAGTTCTTC
CDR3: CSALTGSGYNEQFF

D: -
V: TRBV28
J: TRBJ2-7
size: -
DNA: TGTGCCAGCAGTTTACAGAGAGGCTTCGGAGAGCAGTACTTC
CDR3: CASSLQRGFGEQYF

D: -
V: TRBV4-1
J: TRBJ1-2
size: many
DNA: TGCGCCAGCAGCCAAGGCCGGGGCTACACCTTC
CDR3: CASSQGRGYTF

D: -
V: TRBV5-1
J: TRBJ1-1
size: -
DNA: TGCGCCAGCAGCTCAGTCGGGGGGACGGAAGCTTTCTTT
CDR3: CASSSVGGTEAFF

D: TRBD2
V: TRBV7-2
J: TRBJ2-1
size: few
DNA: TGTGCCAGCAACAGAGCGGGAGCTCGTGAGCAGTTCTTC
CDR3: CASNRAGAREQFF

D: -
V: TRBV9
J: TRBJ1-1
size: few
DNA: TGTGCCAGCAGCGTAGGCGAGAACACTGAAGCTTTCTTT
CDR3: CASSVGENTEAFF

D: TRBD1
V: TRBV10-3
J: TRBJ2-1
size: few
DNA: TGTGCCATCAGTGACGGGACAGCCAATGAGCAGTTCTTC
CDR3: CAISDGTANEQFF

D: TRBD1
V: TRBV12-3/TRBV12-4
J: TRBJ1-5
size: -
DNA: TGTGCCAGCAGACGCCGGGACAGGGGCCTGAGGGGCAATCAGCCCCAGCATTTT
CDR3: CASRRRDRGLRGNQPQHF

D: -
V: TRBV7-9
J: TRBJ1-4
size: few
DNA: TGTGCCAGCAGCGACGGGGGCAGGGTGGATGAAAAACTGTTTTTT
CDR3: CASSDGGRVDEKLFF

D: -
V: TRBV5-1
J: TRBJ2-1
size: -
DNA: TGCGCCAGCAGCTGGACGGACCCATTAAATGAGCAGTTCTTC
CDR3: CASSWTDPLNEQFF

D: -
V: TRBV7-2
J: TRBJ2-2
size: -
DNA: TGTGCCAGCAGCTTAGGCGGGGTCGCCGGGGAGCTGTTTTTT
CDR3: CASSLGGVAGELFF

D: -
V: TRBV9
J: TRBJ2-1
size: few
DNA: TGTGCCAGCAGCGTAGGGCCGCGCGGGGACAATGAGCAGTTCTTC
CDR3: CASSVGPRGDNEQFF

D: TRBD1
V: TRBV6-6
J: TRBJ1-6
size: -
DNA: TGTGCCAGCAGTTACTCGGGTCTTCGGGACAGCTCCTATAATTCACCCCTCCACTTT
CDR3: CASSYSGLRDSSYNSPLHF

D: -
V: TRBV7-6
J: TRBJ1-1
size: -
DNA: TGTGCCAGCAGCCAAATGACATCGGGGACTGAAGCTTTCTTT
CDR3: CASSQMTSGTEAFF

D: -
V: TRBV24-1
J: TRBJ2-1
size: -
DNA: TGTGCCACCGTGGACTACCAGCGGAATGAGCAGTTCTTC
CDR3: CATVDYQRNEQFF

D: TRBD1
V: TRBV6-6
J: TRBJ1-1
size: many
DNA: TGTGCCAGCAGTCTACAGGGGGCGAGTGAAGCTTTCTTT
CDR3: CASSLQGASEAFF

D: -
V: TRBV18
J: TRBJ1-4
size: -
DNA: TGTGCCAGCTCACCTTCCCCAGCCCCTAATGAAAAACTGTTTTTT
CDR3: CASSPSPAPNEKLFF